A single sample gave rise to the 9 T cell receptor beta chains below, sequenced in a study of cytomegalovirus exposure and HLA in healthy donors. Here immunoSEQ multiplex PCR was the method, and the copy in TCRdb shows in-frame clones only, minus some. Among 200,000 to 300,000 clones listed, roughly 87% were seen once. Material: PBMCs. These receptor sequences come from a man younger than 30 in good health and CMV-seropositive.

This chain uses TRBV14 with TRBJ2-3; D is unclear. CDR1 and CDR2 from the germline V gene are SGHDN and FVKESK. The CDR3 consists of 18 residues. The ends were cut back, 0 bases at V and 2 bases at J, with 18 bases in the middle. The CDR3 nucleotides read TGTGCCAGCAGCCAAGATCCAATTCGGGTACCTCCCACAGATACGCAGTATTTT. Residues: CASSQDPIRVPPTDTQYF. The whole variable domain, filled in from reference TRBV14 and TRBJ2-3, reads EAGVTQFPSHSVIEKGQTVTLRCDPISGHDNLYWYRRVMGKEIKFLLHFVKESKQDESGMPNNRFLAERTGGTYSTLKVQPAELEDSGVYFCASSQDPIRVPPTDTQYFGPGTRLTVL.

The V and J genes are TRBV6-1 and TRBJ2-3; unclear D gene. There are 12 residues in the CDR3. Germline CDR1 MNHNS, CDR2 SASEGT. V was clipped by 6 bases and J by 5 bases, with 9 bases between them. Here the CDR3 reads CASSLSRDTQYF. The CDR3 DNA reads as TGTGCCAGCAGCCTGTCGCGAGATACGCAGTATTTT.

V gene TRBV6-5 combines with J gene TRBJ2-1, with D perhaps assigned TRBD1 or TRBD2 (5 bases each). V gave up 7 bases and J gave up 4 bases, with 11 bases separating them. CDR3 length equals 13 residues. Germline CDR1 is MNHEY and CDR2 is SVGAGI. The CDR3 nucleotides are TGTGCCAGCAAGGGACCTACATACAATGAGCAGTTCTTC. This encodes CASKGPTYNEQFF.

The chain employs TRBV10-3 and TRBJ1-2; D uncertain. The CDR3 consists of 14 residues. Trimming left V 3 bases short and J 0 bases short, with 8 bases between. CDR1 and CDR2 (germline): ENHRY, SYGVKD. CDR3 DNA: TGTGCCATCAGTGAAGGCAGATCTAACTATGGCTACACCTTC. Translating it yields CAISEGRSNYGYTF.

Here the CDR3 reads CASSLSGRAGYEQYF. The CDR3 nucleotides read TGTGCCAGCAGCCTTAGCGGGAGGGCGGGCTACGAGCAGTACTTC. The V gene is TRBV6-5, the J gene TRBJ2-7, with 11 bases identical to TRBD2. Germline-derived CDR1 and CDR2 are MNHEY and SVGAGI. V was pared by 6 bases and J by 3 bases, with 7 bases of the junction left unmatched. CDR3 length: 15 residues.

V and J are TRBV6-1 and TRBJ1-2; 7 bases agree with TRBD1. The CDR3 has 15 amino acids. Germline-derived CDR1 and CDR2 are MNHNS and SASEGT. The trim removed 10 bases at V and 1 base at J, leaving 12 bases unmatched. The CDR3 DNA sequence: TGTGCCATACTCCCTACCGGACAGGTTAACTATGGCTACACCTTC. It encodes CAILPTGQVNYGYTF.

The chain recombines TRBV30 with TRBJ2-5; TRBD1 might be the D (5 bases). V lost 0 bases, J lost 6 bases, and 11 bases lay in between. Germline CDR1 reads GTSNPN; CDR2 reads SVGIG (reference sequence). The length of the CDR3 is 13 residues. CDR3 residues: CAWSVIQGKTQYF. CDR3 DNA sequence: TGTGCCTGGAGTGTAATCCAGGGAAAGACCCAGTACTTC.

The gene calls are TRBV5-1 and TRBJ1-1; 10 bases map to TRBD1. The CDR3 contains 16 residues. Trimming took 3 bases from V and 2 from J; bases not matched to a gene: 7. CDR1 is SGHRS, CDR2 YFSETQ, per germline. CDR3 nucleotide sequence: TGCGCCAGCAGCTCACGACCGACAGGGGGCAACACTGAAGCTTTCTTT. Translating gives CASSSRPTGGNTEAFF.

This clone was seen just once. V is TRBV28 and J is TRBJ2-3; weak D call: TRBD2 (6 bases). Germline values: CDR1 MDHEN, CDR2 SYDVKM. The germline V and J ends were trimmed by 5 bases and 4 bases, with 10 bases remaining between them. This CDR3 is 13 amino acids long. Written as DNA, the CDR3 is TGTGCCAGCAGTCCCTGGGGGGCAGATACGCAGTATTTT. Its translation is CASSPWGADTQYF.